The 14 T cell receptor beta chains below all came from one sample that was sequenced in a study of CD8+ T cells in alopecia areata. Sequencing used cDNA as its template, made by extracting RNA and reverse transcribing it. The table came from immunoSEQ multiplex PCR; TCRdb's copy has only in-frame clones and leaves some out. The sample includes some 240,000 clones, about 58% of them seen just once. Treatment described: oral pan-JAK inhibitor, 5-10 mg twice daily. Sequencing used CD4+ T cells sorted from blood, obtained at week 4, from a patient treated with tofacitinib. These receptors all come from a human donor with alopecia areata.

This rearrangement joins TRBV29-1 to TRBJ1-2; a weak D match, TRBD1 (5 bases). The CDR3 spans 14 residues. Germline V gene lookup returns CDR1 SQVTM and CDR2 ANQGSEA. The V end lost 4 bases, the J end lost 7 bases, and 19 bases lay between the germline ends. The CDR3 DNA sequence: TGCAGCGTTGCCCCGGGACGAGCGGTGGGTGGCTACACCTTC. As protein: CSVAPGRAVGGYTF.

The rearrangement uses TRBV11-2 and TRBJ2-3; 8 nucleotides agree with TRBD2. Trimming removed 6 bases from V and 6 bases from J; junction bases left unmatched: 5. Germline V gene lookup returns CDR1 SGHAT and CDR2 FQNNGV. The CDR3 loop spans 13 amino acids. CDR3 sequence (DNA): TGTGCCAGCAGTTACGGGACTAGGGATACGCAGTATTTT. Protein product: CASSYGTRDTQYF.

In its sample, this clone was seen a few times. The chain uses TRBV4-3 and TRBJ2-4, with D perhaps matching TRBD1 or TRBD2 (5 bases each). The CDR3 length is 16 residues. Germline V gene lookup returns CDR1 LGHNA and CDR2 YSLEER. V dropped 0 bases and J dropped 8 bases, with 17 bases sitting between them. The CDR3 coding sequence is TGCGCCAGCAGCCAAGATACCTGGAGCGGCAGGGACATTCAGTACTTC. The encoded protein is CASSQDTWSGRDIQYF.

The gene calls are TRBV5-4 and TRBJ2-6; D gene ambiguous. Deletions cut 0 bases from V and 1 base from J, with 2 bases between. Germline V CDR1 and CDR2: SGHNT, YYREEE (reference sequence). This CDR3 is 14 amino acids long. CDR3 protein: CASSLESGANVLTF. The CDR3 nucleotides read TGTGCCAGCAGCTTGGAGTCTGGGGCCAACGTCCTGACTTTC.

This clone showed up just a few times. The rearrangement links TRBV5-1 to TRBJ1-2; D possibly corresponds to TRBD1 (6 bases). V lost 2 bases and J 0 bases, leaving 11 bases between the germline ends. Germline V gives CDR1 SGHRS, CDR2 YFSETQ. This CDR3 is built from 15 residues. The CDR3 DNA reads TGCGCCAGCAGCTTATATACAGGGCCTAACTATGGCTACACCTTC. Translated, it gives CASSLYTGPNYGYTF.

The chain joins TRBV5-6 to TRBJ1-4; D unclear. V dropped 2 bases and J dropped 5 bases, with 7 bases sitting between them. CDR1 SGHDT and CDR2 YYEEEE come from the germline V gene. This CDR3 spans 13 amino acids. CDR3 sequence (DNA): TGTGCCAGCAGCTTCTCAGTAAATGAAAAACTGTTTTTT. Translating gives CASSFSVNEKLFF.

CDR3 region: CASSSPGTPAFF. The DNA for the CDR3 is TGCGCCAGCTCCTCTCCCGGGACTCCGGCTTTCTTT. The J gene is TRBJ1-1, the V gene TRBV5-1; TRBD1 might be the D (5 bases). From germline, CDR1 is SGHRS and CDR2 YFSETQ. The CDR3 sequence is 12 residues long. V lost 7 bases and J lost 11, with 18 bases in between. The full variable domain, with the rest looked up from reference TRBV5-1 and TRBJ1-1, is KAGVTQTPRYLIKTRGQQVTLSCSPISGHRSVSWYQQTPGQGLQFLFEYFSETQRNKGNFPGRFSGRQFSNSRSEMNVSTLELGDSALYLCASSSPGTPAFFGQGTRLTVV.

J is TRBJ1-2 and V is TRBV27, with 8 bases matching TRBD1. Germline CDR1 is MNHEY and CDR2 is SMNVEV (reference sequence). V trimming: 3 bases; J trimming: 2 bases; junction bases outside the gene matches: 2. CDR3 length: 14 amino acids. The CDR3 spells CASSFGTGNYGYTF. CDR3 DNA: TGTGCCAGCAGTTTCGGGACAGGAAACTATGGCTACACCTTC.

The genes are TRBV7-2 and TRBJ2-7; D perhaps matches TRBD2 (6 bases). V was cut by 6 bases and J by 3 bases, with 15 bases left in between. CDR1 and CDR2 from the germline V gene are SGHTA and FQGNSA. The length of the CDR3 is 14 residues. Here the CDR3 DNA reads TGTGCCAGCAGTTCTCAGGCGGGGAGCTACGAGCAGTACTTC. This encodes CASSSQAGSYEQYF.

V usage is TRBV30 and J usage is TRBJ2-5; 7 bases align to TRBD1. Germline CDR1 and CDR2: GTSNPN and SVGIG (reference sequence). The CDR3 extends over 13 amino acids. V trimming: 8 bases; J trimming: 5 bases; junction bases outside the gene matches: 11. The CDR3 DNA follows: TGTGCCGGTGACAGGGTCGGGGTGGAGACCCAGTACTTC. Translation: CAGDRVGVETQYF.

The genes are TRBV28 and TRBJ2-7, with 7 nucleotides matching TRBD2. V shed 5 bases, J shed 0 bases, and the junction held 7 bases outside the gene matches. Germline values: CDR1 MDHEN, CDR2 SYDVKM. The CDR3 length is 15 residues. In DNA form, the CDR3 reads TGTGCCAGCAGTCCGGGACTACCCCCCTCCTACGAGCAGTACTTC. This encodes CASSPGLPPSYEQYF. The full variable domain, with the rest looked up from reference TRBV28 and TRBJ2-7, is DVKVTQSSRYLVKRTGEKVFLECVQDMDHENMFWYRQDPGLGLRLIYFSYDVKMKEKGDIPEGYSVSREKKERFSLILESASTNQTSMYLCASSPGLPPSYEQYFGPGTRLTVT.

The rearrangement joins TRBV9 to TRBJ2-2; D unresolved. The CDR3 length is 13 residues. The germline V gene encodes CDR1 SGDLS and CDR2 YYNGEE. V was clipped by 1 base and J by 4 bases, with 5 bases between them. Here the CDR3 DNA reads TGTGCCAGCAGCGTAACTATCACCGGGGAGCTGTTTTTT. Translation: CASSVTITGELFF.

The chain carries TRBV30 and TRBJ2-7, with no clear D. The CDR3 has 17 amino acids. V shed 0 bases and J shed 4 bases, with 22 bases lying between them. Germline V gene lookup returns CDR1 GTSNPN and CDR2 SVGIG (reference sequence). For the CDR3, the DNA is TGTGCCTGGAGTGTTTTTGATAGGGTGAGCCGTCCTTACGAGCAGTACTTC. Its translation: CAWSVFDRVSRPYEQYF.

The rearrangement joins TRBV6-5 to TRBJ2-7; D ambiguous. The CDR3 is 14 residues long. Trimming took off 1 base at V and 4 bases at J, with 11 bases between the two ends. CDR1 is MNHEY and CDR2 is SVGAGI in the germline V gene. The DNA of the CDR3 is TGTGCCAGCAGTTACTATACGGTGGGTTACGAGCAGTACTTC. It translates to CASSYYTVGYEQYF.